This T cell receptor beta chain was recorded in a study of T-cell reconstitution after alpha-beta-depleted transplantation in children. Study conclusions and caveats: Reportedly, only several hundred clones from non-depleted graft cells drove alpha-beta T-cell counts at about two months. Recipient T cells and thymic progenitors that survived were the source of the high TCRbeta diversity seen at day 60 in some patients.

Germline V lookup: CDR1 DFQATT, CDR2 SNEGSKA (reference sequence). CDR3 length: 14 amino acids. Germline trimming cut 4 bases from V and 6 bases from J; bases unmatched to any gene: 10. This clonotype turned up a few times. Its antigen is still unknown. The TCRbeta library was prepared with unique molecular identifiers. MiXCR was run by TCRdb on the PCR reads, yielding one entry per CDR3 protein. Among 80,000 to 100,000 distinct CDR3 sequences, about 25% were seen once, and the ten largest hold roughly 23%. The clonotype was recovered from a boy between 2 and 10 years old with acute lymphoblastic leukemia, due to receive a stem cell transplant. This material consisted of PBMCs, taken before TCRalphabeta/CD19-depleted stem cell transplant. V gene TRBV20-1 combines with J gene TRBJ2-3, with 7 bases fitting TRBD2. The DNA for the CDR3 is TGCAGTGCTACCCTAGCGGAGGGGCGGGATACGCAGTATTTT. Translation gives CSATLAEGRDTQYF.